This T cell receptor beta chain was sequenced during a study of identical twins. Overall study results and limits: Out-of-frame beta chain sequences displayed weaker excess sharing between twins. The models systematically underestimated how much out-of-frame TCR alpha was shared in monozygotic twins. Abundant beta clonotypes from cord blood bore fewer insertions; memory repertoires lacked this pattern. Sequences that were out-of-frame, alpha and twin-shared displayed an excess of low generation probability.

The CDR3 spans 15 residues. Trimming removed 8 bases at V and 4 bases at J, with 18 bases between. As to this clonotype: Its antigen is unidentified.

TCRdb re-derived calls from the 5' RACE reads in MiXCR, one entry per CDR3 protein. Among 350,000 to 450,000 distinct CDR3 sequences listed, about 18% were seen once. The clonotype comes from a man aged 50-60 years in good health. The sample comprised naive T cells sorted from blood. The chain links TRBV12-3 or TRBV12-4 to TRBJ2-1; TRBD1 might be the D (6 bases). DNA of the CDR3: TGTGCCAGCGGGGACCTCGGGACACCTTACAATGAGCAGTTCTTC. Translated, it gives CASGDLGTPYNEQFF.